This T cell receptor (beta chain) stems from a study of T cell repertoires in cytomegalovirus infection. Whole-study context: Indicated by public TCR beta signatures were CMV infection and matching HLA type. Study results and limitations: What dominated the ex vivo response were HLA-C-restricted CMV-specific TCR beta clonotypes.

This clonotype was picked up many times. Its target is unknown. The V and J ends lost 2 bases and 3 bases respectively, with 13 bases between them. Germline V CDR1 and CDR2: SEHNR, FQNEAQ (reference sequence). CDR3 length: 15 amino acids. A single record per CDR3 protein comes from TCRdb applying MiXCR to the reads. The table includes roughly 300,000 distinct CDR3 sequences, roughly 9.5% detected once. The sample was PBMCs. This chain uses TRBV7-9 with TRBJ1-1; tentative D call: TRBD1 (6 bases). The TCR originated in a human donor in good health (CMV status not recorded). Some clones in this sample may be carry-over from other donors' samples. CDR3 nucleotides: TGTGCCAGCAGCTTACTATCCCGGACAGACACTGAAGCTTTCTTT. It is translated as CASSLLSRTDTEAFF.